This T cell receptor beta chain was observed in a study of post-analysis software for immune sequencing data. Germline V gene data show CDR1 as ENHRY and CDR2 as SYGVKD. The V and J ends lost 10 bases and 0 bases respectively, with 15 bases between them. This CDR3 is 15 amino acids long. Study conclusions and caveats: Among five TRBV segments more frequent in patients than controls were TRBV5-6, TRBV5-1 and TRBV20-1. Controls' normalized Chao1 diversity significantly exceeded that of multiple sclerosis patients. Those samples that were prepared in the same batch co-clustered strongly by F measure.

The count of this clonotype is one. Its antigen is unknown. TCR beta libraries were prepared from cDNA with unique molecular identifiers. With about 0.95 to 10 million T cells as the source, roughly 500,000 cDNA molecules resulted. Using its own MiXCR run on the PCR reads, TCRdb lists one record per CDR3 protein. The sample holds some 800,000 distinct CDR3 sequences, roughly 50% seen once. The source material was blood. This chain connects TRBV10-3 to TRBJ2-2; either TRBD1 or TRBD2 may fit D (5 bases each). The TCR comes from a girl aged 10 to 17 with multiple sclerosis. This CDR3 reads CATMPGLPNTGELFF. CDR3 coding DNA: TGTGCCACCATGCCGGGGCTTCCGAACACCGGGGAGCTGTTTTTT.